One sample yielded the 23 T cell receptor beta chains listed below, sequenced in a study of blood T cell repertoires in COVID-19. Here immunoSEQ multiplex PCR was the method, and the copy in TCRdb shows in-frame clones only, minus some. The sample includes 150,000 or so clones, 84% of them seen just once. Sequenced material: peripheral blood. These receptor sequences come from a human donor in a cohort sampled during active COVID-19.

This chain connects TRBV10-3 to TRBJ2-3; 10 nucleotides align to TRBD2. Trimming removed 7 bases from V and 0 bases from J; junction bases left unmatched: 1. The V gene's germline CDR1 is ENHRY and CDR2 SYGVKD. CDR3 length equals 14 residues. CDR3: CAINSGGSTDTQYF. In nucleotides, the CDR3 is TGTGCCATCAATAGCGGGGGGAGCACAGATACGCAGTATTTT.

This chain connects TRBV19 to TRBJ2-2, with 8 positions matching TRBD2. The CDR3 is 15 residues long. Germline V CDR1 and CDR2: LNHDA, SQIVND (reference sequence). Losses at the gene ends were 5 bases for V and 2 bases for J; bases not matched to a gene: 4. Written as DNA, the CDR3 is TGTGCCAGTAGTCCTACTAGCGGCAACACCGGGGAGCTGTTTTTT. Protein: CASSPTSGNTGELFF.

This clone was seen just once. The CDR3 DNA reads TGTGCCAGCAGTTTCGACAGGGGTAGCAATCAGCCCCAGCATTTT. The encoded protein is CASSFDRGSNQPQHF. The chain carries TRBV6-2 or TRBV6-3 and TRBJ1-5, with TRBD1 identical over 8 bases. Germline V gene data show CDR1 as MNHEY and CDR2 as SVGEGT. Germline trimming cut 4 bases from V and 0 bases from J; bases unmatched to any gene: 2. The CDR3 contains 15 residues.

The V gene is TRBV28, the J gene TRBJ1-2, with D unclear. There are 13 residues in the CDR3. Germline V CDR1 and CDR2: MDHEN, SYDVKM. V dropped 5 bases and J dropped 6 bases, with 13 bases sitting between them. The CDR3 DNA follows: TGTGCCAGCAGTCCCGGTGGAGGGCATGGCTACACCTTC. Protein product: CASSPGGGHGYTF.

This clone was observed a handful of times. The chain joins TRBV7-2 to TRBJ2-1, with D uncertain. Per germline, CDR1 SGHTA and CDR2 FQGNSA. V was trimmed by 5 bases and J by 11 bases, leaving 16 bases between them. The CDR3 consists of 13 residues. Here the CDR3 reads CASSIGPASQQFF. CDR3 coding DNA: TGTGCCAGCAGCATAGGACCAGCGTCTCAGCAGTTCTTC.

The rearrangement joins TRBV19 to TRBJ1-1, with 8 nucleotides matching TRBD1. The J segment lost 11 bases and the V segment lost 3 bases, leaving 14 bases of the junction unmatched. Germline CDR1 and CDR2: LNHDA and SQIVND (reference sequence). This CDR3 is 15 amino acids long. CDR3 sequence: CASSMPRQGASDAFF. The CDR3 nucleotides read TGTGCCAGTAGTATGCCCAGGCAGGGGGCGTCGGATGCTTTCTTT.

The chain is built from TRBV14 and TRBJ1-1, with D perhaps TRBD1 (6 bases). The germline gives CDR1 SGHDN, CDR2 FVKESK. V lost 6 bases to trimming and J lost 4 bases, with 12 bases between them. The CDR3 has 13 amino acids. CDR3 bases: TGTGCCAGCAGTCGGCAGGGGACCACTGAAGCTTTCTTT. Amino acids: CASSRQGTTEAFF.

This clone was seen a handful of times. The chain employs TRBV5-8 and TRBJ2-1; D is uncertain. Germline CDR1 and CDR2: SGHTS and YDEGEE. V lost 2 bases, J lost 5 bases, and 14 bases lay in between. The CDR3 spans 15 residues. In DNA form, the CDR3 reads TGTGCCAGCAGCTTTGACACTGACCTCAACAATGAGCAGTTCTTC. It translates to CASSFDTDLNNEQFF.

This chain joins TRBV7-2 and TRBJ2-7; a possible D gene is TRBD1 (6 bases). Germline CDR1 is SGHTA and CDR2 is FQGNSA. The CDR3 length is 13 residues. The V gene lost 1 base and the J gene lost 2 bases, with 6 bases spanning the gap. The CDR3 loop is CASSLGTAYEQYF. The CDR3 DNA reads as TGTGCCAGCAGCTTAGGGACAGCCTACGAGCAGTACTTC.

The V call is TRBV6-2 or TRBV6-3, the J call TRBJ2-5, with D possibly matching TRBD1 (6 bases). CDR3 length: 14 residues. Germline lookup yields CDR1 MNHEY and CDR2 SVGEGT. V was clipped by 5 bases and J by 1 base, with 11 bases between them. This CDR3 reads CASSQDSGQETQYF. CDR3 DNA: TGTGCCAGCAGTCAGGACAGTGGCCAAGAGACCCAGTACTTC.

The chain is built from TRBV5-1 and TRBJ1-2; D is unclear. The germline V gene encodes CDR1 SGHRS and CDR2 YFSETQ. Trimming took 5 bases from V and 7 from J, leaving 18 bases between them. The CDR3 consists of 14 residues. CDR3 loop: CASSSTPSSGGYTF. The CDR3 DNA follows: TGCGCCAGCAGTTCAACACCCTCCTCGGGTGGCTACACCTTC.

V gene TRBV18 combines with J gene TRBJ1-2; D is uncertain. The CDR3 contains 13 residues. Germline V gene lookup returns CDR1 KGHSH and CDR2 LQKENI. V shed 5 bases and J shed 5 bases, with 12 bases lying between them. For the CDR3, the DNA is TGTGCCAGCTCAAAGGAAGCGGGATATGGCTACACCTTC. It yields the protein CASSKEAGYGYTF.

The chain uses TRBV4-1 and TRBJ2-1; D is perhaps TRBD1 (6 bases). Germline-derived CDR1 and CDR2 are MGHRA and YSYEKL. V was trimmed by 5 bases and J by 7 bases, leaving 18 bases between them. This CDR3 has 15 amino acids. The CDR3 DNA reads as TGCGCCAGCAGCGCACAGGGATGGCGTGCGAATGAGCAGTTCTTC. The encoded protein is CASSAQGWRANEQFF.

The rearrangement uses TRBV19 and TRBJ1-1; 7 bases match TRBD1. Germline V gene data show CDR1 as LNHDA and CDR2 as SQIVND (reference sequence). The CDR3 length is 16 residues. After removal of 5 bases from V and 2 bases from J, the junction contained 11 bases not matched to a gene. CDR3: CASSPGRGQSNTEAFF. The CDR3 nucleotides are TGTGCCAGTAGTCCCGGGAGGGGGCAGAGTAACACTGAAGCTTTCTTT.

This clone has a handful of counts. The chain is built from TRBV2 and TRBJ2-2, with D possibly TRBD1 on 6 matching bases. Trimming removed 2 bases from V and 1 base from J, with 11 bases in between. Per germline, CDR1 SNHLY and CDR2 FYNNEI. The length of the CDR3 is 16 residues. The CDR3 protein is CASSESNRVNTGELFF. CDR3 DNA: TGTGCCAGCAGTGAATCTAACAGGGTGAACACCGGGGAGCTGTTTTTT.

The chain links TRBV10-3 to TRBJ1-1, with TRBD1 matching over 9 bases. The trim removed 6 bases at V and 3 bases at J, leaving 8 bases unmatched. The V gene's germline CDR1 is ENHRY and CDR2 SYGVKD. This CDR3 is built from 15 residues. CDR3 coding DNA: TGTGCCATCAGACCCGGAGACAGGGGGGACACTGAAGCTTTCTTT. This codes for CAIRPGDRGDTEAFF.

The chain has TRBV21-1 and TRBJ1-2. TRBV21-1 is noted as a pseudogene. CDR3 length: 14 amino acids. The CDR3 spells CASSKSHLPYGYTF. CDR3 sequence (DNA): TGTGCCAGCAGCAAAAGCCATCTCCCCTATGGCTACACCTTC.

This chain uses TRBV6-4 with TRBJ1-6, with D maybe TRBD1 (6 bases). The CDR3 runs to 17 residues. Germline CDR1 and CDR2: MRHNA and SNTAGT. V was pared by 7 bases and J by 2 bases, with 18 bases between. The CDR3 DNA follows: TGTGCCAGCATTTTCACGACAGGCAGGACCTATAATTCACCCCTCCACTTT. Encoded protein: CASIFTTGRTYNSPLHF.

The rearrangement joins TRBV7-2 to TRBJ1-1; no clear D gene. Deletions cut 5 bases from V and 0 bases from J, with 13 bases between. The CDR3 spans 15 residues. Germline lookup yields CDR1 SGHTA and CDR2 FQGNSA. The CDR3 DNA reads as TGTGCCAGCAGCCTCTCGTCTTCTCTGAACACTGAAGCTTTCTTT. Translating gives CASSLSSSLNTEAFF. The full variable domain, with the rest looked up from reference TRBV7-2 and TRBJ1-1, is GAGVSQSPSNKVTEKGKDVELRCDPISGHTALYWYRQSLGQGLEFLIYFQGNSAPDKSGLPSDRFSAERTGGSVSTLTIQRTQQEDSAVYLCASSLSSSLNTEAFFGQGTRLTVV.

V and J are TRBV5-1 and TRBJ2-2; D may be TRBD1 (6 bases). V lost 0 bases and J lost 0, with 9 bases in between. Germline lookup yields CDR1 SGHRS and CDR2 YFSETQ. CDR3 length equals 16 residues. CDR3 nucleotide sequence: TGCGCCAGCAGCTTGGAGGCAGGGGCGAACACCGGGGAGCTGTTTTTT. Protein: CASSLEAGANTGELFF.

The gene calls are TRBV19 and TRBJ1-6, with 7 nucleotides matching TRBD1. CDR3 size: 14 residues. The V and J ends lost 8 bases and 4 bases, in that order; junction bases with no gene match: 5. Germline values: CDR1 LNHDA, CDR2 SQIVND (reference sequence). DNA of the CDR3: TGTGCCAGTCGCAGGGGGGTGTATAATTCACCCCTCCACTTT. Protein product: CASRRGVYNSPLHF.

V is TRBV4-3 and J is TRBJ2-5, with D possibly being TRBD1 (7 bases). Trimming pared 0 bases from V and 4 bases from J, leaving 12 bases between. The V gene's germline CDR1 is LGHNA and CDR2 YSLEER. There are 15 residues in the CDR3. The CDR3 reads CASSQDGGGGETQYF. Written as DNA, the CDR3 is TGCGCCAGCAGCCAAGATGGAGGGGGCGGAGAGACCCAGTACTTC.

The rearrangement uses TRBV30 and TRBJ2-1, with D tentatively TRBD2 (6 bases). Germline assignment: CDR1 GTSNPN and CDR2 SVGIG (reference sequence). The CDR3 is made up of 12 amino acids. The ends were cut back, 4 bases at V and 9 bases at J, with 13 bases in the middle. CDR3 residues: CAWNPGDIEQFF. The CDR3 DNA follows: TGTGCCTGGAATCCGGGGGATATTGAGCAGTTCTTC.